One sample yielded the 4 T cell receptor beta chains listed below, sequenced in a study of blood T cell repertoires in COVID-19. Using immunoSEQ multiplex PCR, the repertoire was profiled, and TCRdb retains in-frame clones only, with some absent. The top ten clones hold roughly 4% of a sample with over 200,000 clones, 80% to 90% of them seen once. The specimen was PBMCs or T cells enriched from blood (not recorded which). The receptors stem from a woman between 25 and 40 years old who had been exposed to COVID-19.

V is TRBV5-6 and J is TRBJ2-3, with TRBD2 identical over 7 bases. The V segment lost 2 bases and the J segment 4 bases; nucleotides outside the gene matches: 13. CDR1 and CDR2 (germline): SGHDT, YYEEEE. This CDR3 is built from 17 residues. The chain's CDR3 is CASSFGTWGGESDTQYF. CDR3 sequence (DNA): TGTGCCAGCAGCTTCGGCACCTGGGGGGGTGAGTCAGATACGCAGTATTTT.

This clone was detected only once. V and J are TRBV5-8 and TRBJ1-5; no clear D gene. This CDR3 contains 12 residues. Trimming pared 2 bases from V and 6 bases from J, leaving 6 bases between. In germline, CDR1 is SGHTS, CDR2 YDEGEE. In nucleotides, the CDR3 is TGTGCCAGCAGCTTACGGGTTCAGCCCCAGCATTTT. Amino acids: CASSLRVQPQHF.

The chain is built from TRBV30 and TRBJ2-7, with D possibly matching TRBD1 (6 bases). Looked up from germline, CDR1 is GTSNPN and CDR2 is SVGIG (reference sequence). CDR3 length: 13 residues. Trimming cost V 7 bases and J 7 bases, with 20 bases left between them. The CDR3 nucleotides read TGTGCCTCAAAGACAGGACCGGTTGGGGAGCAGTACTTC. This translates into CASKTGPVGEQYF.

This clone was detected a few times. This chain connects TRBV4-2 to TRBJ2-1, with 9 bases matching TRBD1. Losses at the gene ends were 3 bases for V and 3 bases for J; bases not matched to a gene: 3. This CDR3 contains 15 residues. The V gene's germline CDR1 is LGHNA and CDR2 YNFKEQ. The CDR3 DNA follows: TGTGCCAGCAGCCAGGGACAGGGCGACTACAATGAGCAGTTCTTC. Translation gives CASSQGQGDYNEQFF.